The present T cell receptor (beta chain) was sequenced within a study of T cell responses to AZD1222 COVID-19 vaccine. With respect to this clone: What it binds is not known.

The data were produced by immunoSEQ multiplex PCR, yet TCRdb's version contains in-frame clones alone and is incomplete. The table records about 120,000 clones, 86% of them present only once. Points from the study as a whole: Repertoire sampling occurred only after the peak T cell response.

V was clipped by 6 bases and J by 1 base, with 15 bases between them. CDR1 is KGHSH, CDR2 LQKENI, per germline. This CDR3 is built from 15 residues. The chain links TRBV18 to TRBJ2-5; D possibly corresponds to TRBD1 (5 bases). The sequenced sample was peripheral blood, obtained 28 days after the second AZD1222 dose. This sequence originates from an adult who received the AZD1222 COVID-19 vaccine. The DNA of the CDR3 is TGTGCCAGCTCCAACCTGCAGGGAACCCAAGAGACCCAGTACTTC. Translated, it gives CASSNLQGTQETQYF.